The 23 T cell receptor beta chains listed next were all sequenced from one sample in a study of blood T cell repertoires in COVID-19. TCRdb's table, derived via immunoSEQ multiplex PCR, lists solely in-frame clones and lacks some. The sample carries approximately 260,000 clones, less than 85% recorded once. Sequencing input: peripheral blood. Receptor source: a man aged 55 to 70 who had recovered from COVID-19.

The V call is TRBV19, the J call TRBJ1-1, with TRBD1 matching 7 bases. The CDR3 has 14 residues. V was pared by 10 bases and J by 1 base, with 9 bases of the junction left unmatched. Germline V CDR1 and CDR2: LNHDA, SQIVND (reference sequence). CDR3 in DNA: TGTGCCACAACCCCCGGGACAGAGAACACTGAAGCTTTCTTT. Translating it yields CATTPGTENTEAFF.

This chain connects TRBV11-2 to TRBJ2-5; 9 positions agree with TRBD2. Germline V gives CDR1 SGHAT, CDR2 FQNNGV. The CDR3 contains 15 residues. Trimming at V came to 5 bases and at J to 2 bases, leaving 6 bases not matched to a gene. The CDR3 protein is CASSRTLAGQETQYF. The CDR3 bases are TGTGCCAGCAGCCGAACCCTAGCGGGGCAAGAGACCCAGTACTTC. The whole variable domain, remainder taken from reference TRBV11-2 and TRBJ2-5, is EAGVAQSPRYKIIEKRQSVAFWCNPISGHATLYWYQQILGQGPKLLIQFQNNGVVDDSQLPKDRFSAERLKGVDSTLKIQPAKLEDSAVYLCASSRTLAGQETQYFGPGTRLLVL.

This clone was seen only a few times. The chain recombines TRBV19 with TRBJ1-4, with 7 nucleotides matching TRBD1. This CDR3 is 14 amino acids long. In germline, CDR1 is LNHDA, CDR2 SQIVND (reference sequence). Unmatched junction bases numbered 7, after V lost 8 bases and J lost 4 bases. This CDR3 is CASRSGQNNEKLFF. CDR3 coding DNA: TGTGCCAGTCGCTCGGGACAGAATAATGAAAAACTGTTTTTT.

This clone showed up just a few times. The chain employs TRBV28 and TRBJ1-3; 7 bases agree with TRBD1. This CDR3 comprises 13 residues. Germline CDR1 and CDR2: MDHEN and SYDVKM. Trimming at V came to 11 bases and at J to 2 bases, leaving 6 bases not matched to a gene. The CDR3 coding sequence is TGTGCCTCTTTGGACAGGACTGGAAACACCATATATTTT. Translated: CASLDRTGNTIYF. The full variable domain, rest sourced from reference TRBV28 and TRBJ1-3, is DVKVTQSSRYLVKRTGEKVFLECVQDMDHENMFWYRQDPGLGLRLIYFSYDVKMKEKGDIPEGYSVSREKKERFSLILESASTNQTSMYLCASLDRTGNTIYFGEGSWLTVV.

The chain recombines TRBV11-2 with TRBJ2-7; weak D call: TRBD2 (7 bases). The CDR3 is 14 residues long. The V end was cut by 1 base, the J end by 2 bases, with 9 bases between. Germline values: CDR1 SGHAT, CDR2 FQNNGV. CDR3 coding DNA: TGTGCCAGCAGCTTAGGCGGGGGCCCCTACGAGCAGTACTTC. Translation: CASSLGGGPYEQYF. The full variable domain, completed using reference TRBV11-2 and TRBJ2-7, is EAGVAQSPRYKIIEKRQSVAFWCNPISGHATLYWYQQILGQGPKLLIQFQNNGVVDDSQLPKDRFSAERLKGVDSTLKIQPAKLEDSAVYLCASSLGGGPYEQYFGPGTRLTVT.

The chain joins TRBV5-1 to TRBJ1-2, with 7 bases that match TRBD1. The germline V gene encodes CDR1 SGHRS and CDR2 YFSETQ. The CDR3 sequence is 12 residues long. Trimming at V came to 4 bases and at J to 5 bases, leaving 2 bases not matched to a gene. The CDR3, as DNA: TGCGCCAGCAGCGAACAGGGGTATGGCTACACCTTC. Amino acid sequence: CASSEQGYGYTF.

The gene calls are TRBV10-2 and TRBJ2-2; no clear D gene. CDR1 and CDR2 from the germline V gene are WSHSY and SAAADI. The V end was cut by 6 bases, the J end by 3 bases, with 11 bases between. This CDR3 is built from 14 residues. The chain's CDR3 is CASRPQYDTGELFF. For the CDR3, the DNA is TGCGCCAGCAGGCCCCAGTACGACACCGGGGAGCTGTTTTTT.

The chain recombines TRBV7-6 with TRBJ1-6, with 10 bases that match TRBD1. The CDR3 extends over 16 amino acids. The germline V gene encodes CDR1 SGHVS and CDR2 FNYEAQ. The V segment lost 5 bases and the J segment 6 bases; nucleotides outside the gene matches: 7. Here the CDR3 DNA reads TGTGCCAGCAGCCGGGGACAGGGGAACCGTAATTCACCCCTCCACTTT. Translating gives CASSRGQGNRNSPLHF.

In this sample, this clone turned up once. The chain couples TRBV6-5 to TRBJ1-2; 7 bases map to TRBD1. This CDR3 comprises 13 residues. The germline gives CDR1 MNHEY, CDR2 SVGAGI. V was clipped by 4 bases and J by 5 bases; unmatched bases: 4. The CDR3 spells CASSSRQGYGYTF. The CDR3 coding sequence is TGTGCCAGCAGTTCCCGACAGGGATATGGCTACACCTTC.

The chain joins TRBV6-5 to TRBJ1-5; the D gene is possibly TRBD1 (5 bases). The CDR3 has 13 amino acids. Germline CDR1 is MNHEY and CDR2 is SVGAGI. V was cut by 0 bases and J by 7 bases, with 7 bases left in between. The CDR3 reads CASSYSRAQPQHF. In DNA form, the CDR3 reads TGTGCCAGCAGTTACTCCAGGGCGCAGCCCCAGCATTTT.

This sequence joins TRBV3-1 (or the pseudogene TRBV3-2) and TRBJ2-4; tentative D call: TRBD2 (6 bases). Between the trimmed V and J ends, which lost 6 bases and 9 bases, there was a span of 21 bases. The CDR3 contains 15 residues. Per the germline V gene, CDR1 is LGHDT and CDR2 is YNNKEL (reference sequence). The CDR3 nucleotides are TGTGCCAGCAGTCCTCTTCGGGGACTGGGTGGCATTCAGTACTTC. Amino acids: CASSPLRGLGGIQYF.

The chain recombines TRBV5-4 with TRBJ2-3; 10 bases agree with TRBD1. This CDR3 contains 15 residues. Germline V lookup: CDR1 SGHNT, CDR2 YYREEE (reference sequence). With V trimmed by 3 bases and J by 3 bases, 4 bases remained unmatched. The CDR3 protein is CASSSGQGGTDTQYF. For the CDR3, the DNA is TGTGCCAGCAGCTCCGGACAGGGGGGTACAGATACGCAGTATTTT.

The gene calls are TRBV5-5 and TRBJ1-1, with 7 bases that match TRBD1. Germline trimming cut 2 bases from V and 3 bases from J; bases unmatched to any gene: 10. Per the germline V gene, CDR1 is SGHKS and CDR2 is YYEKEE (reference sequence). The CDR3 has 16 residues. The DNA for the CDR3 is TGTGCCAGCAGCTTCCTGACAGGGCGGGGGGACACTGAAGCTTTCTTT. This sequence encodes CASSFLTGRGDTEAFF.

V usage is TRBV6-5 and J usage is TRBJ2-1, with a weak D call TRBD2 (6 bases). Germline lookup yields CDR1 MNHEY and CDR2 SVGAGI. The CDR3 is 14 residues long. V was trimmed by 5 bases and J by 7 bases, leaving 15 bases between them. The CDR3 DNA sequence: TGTGCCAGCAGTCGCGTGGGGGGAGTGAATGAGCAGTTCTTC. This encodes CASSRVGGVNEQFF.

This clone was counted a single time. The chain employs TRBV2 and TRBJ1-6; D might be TRBD1 (5 bases). This CDR3 is built from 14 residues. CDR1 and CDR2 from the germline V gene are SNHLY and FYNNEI. V dropped 3 bases and J dropped 6 bases, with 9 bases sitting between them. Written as DNA, the CDR3 is TGTGCCAGCAGTGACAGGGCTGGTAATTCACCCCTCCACTTT. This encodes CASSDRAGNSPLHF.

The CDR3 sequence is CASRSQGAQGQPQHF. Written as DNA, the CDR3 is TGTGCCAGTAGATCCCAGGGGGCGCAGGGACAGCCCCAGCATTTT. The chain has TRBV19 and TRBJ1-5; 8 bases are shared with TRBD1. The V and J ends lost 6 bases and 7 bases, in that order; junction bases with no gene match: 11. The V gene's germline CDR1 is LNHDA and CDR2 SQIVND (reference sequence). CDR3 size: 15 residues.

This clone came up a few times. The chain combines TRBV11-2 with TRBJ1-5, with TRBD1 identical over 7 bases. Germline V gene data show CDR1 as SGHAT and CDR2 as FQNNGV. The CDR3 runs to 16 residues. Trimming at V came to 4 bases and at J to 0 bases, leaving 6 bases not matched to a gene. In DNA form, the CDR3 reads TGTGCCAGCAGCTCGGGACAGCCGTATAGCAATCAGCCCCAGCATTTT. It specifies CASSSGQPYSNQPQHF.

This clone was seen only a few times. The rearrangement uses TRBV14 and TRBJ2-2; TRBD1 might be the D (5 bases). With 8 bases removed from V and 5 bases from J, the gap between germline ends came to 12 bases. Germline V gives CDR1 SGHDN, CDR2 FVKESK. There are 13 residues in the CDR3. The CDR3 bases are TGTGCCAGCGGATTGGGGCTTACCGGGGAGCTGTTTTTT. The encoded protein is CASGLGLTGELFF.

This chain uses TRBV5-1 with TRBJ2-3; maybe TRBD1 (5 bases). CDR1 and CDR2 (germline): SGHRS, YFSETQ. Trimming shortened V by 4 bases and J by 0 bases, and 9 bases separated the two germline ends. The CDR3 consists of 14 residues. The CDR3 nucleotides are TGCGCCAGCAGCGGCAGGGCTAGCACAGATACGCAGTATTTT. It specifies CASSGRASTDTQYF.

This sequence joins TRBV4-2 and TRBJ1-1; possibly TRBD1 for D (6 bases). In germline, CDR1 is LGHNA, CDR2 YNFKEQ. Trimming shortened V by 2 bases and J by 1 base, and 11 bases separated the two germline ends. This CDR3 is built from 15 residues. CDR3 region: CASSQYLGANTEAFF. CDR3 sequence (DNA): TGTGCCAGCAGCCAATATTTGGGGGCGAACACTGAAGCTTTCTTT.

The chain uses TRBV5-1 and TRBJ2-1, with D possibly matching TRBD1 (5 bases). V was cut by 4 bases and J by 6 bases, with 23 bases left in between. From germline, CDR1 is SGHRS and CDR2 YFSETQ. This CDR3 region has 17 residues. Here the CDR3 DNA reads TGCGCCAGCAGCCTACGGCCCCTCAAGGGGCCAGGCAATGAGCAGTTCTTC. Translated, it gives CASSLRPLKGPGNEQFF.

There are many counts of this clone. The rearrangement joins TRBV4-2 to TRBJ2-7, with D possibly matching TRBD1 (5 bases). Trimming pared 1 base from V and 2 bases from J, leaving 12 bases between. Germline CDR1 and CDR2: LGHNA and YNFKEQ. The CDR3 sequence is 15 residues long. The CDR3 sequence: CASSQGSTGPYEQYF. The CDR3 DNA is TGTGCCAGCAGCCAAGGCTCTACAGGCCCCTACGAGCAGTACTTC.

This clone was seen once. The J gene is TRBJ2-1, the V gene TRBV18; 8 bases align to TRBD1. Losses at the gene ends were 0 bases for V and 4 bases for J; bases not matched to a gene: 11. The CDR3 is 18 amino acids. Germline CDR1 and CDR2: KGHSH and LQKENI. The CDR3 reads CASSPPISTGAVYNEQFF. The CDR3 coding sequence is TGTGCCAGCTCACCACCGATTTCGACAGGGGCTGTTTACAATGAGCAGTTCTTC.